The rows below give T cell receptor beta chains drawn from one sample of a study of CD8+CD57+ T cells in acquired aplastic anemia. One entry per CDR3 protein, called by TCRdb with MiXCR from the reads. The sample consists of around 150,000 distinct CDR3 sequences, less than 60% of them appearing once. The specimen sequenced was sorted CD4+, CD8+, or CD8+CD57+ T cells (not recorded which) from PBMCs. Receptors originate from a human donor with aplastic anemia. CDR3s include the opening cysteine and the closing phenylalanine or tryptophan. Each record gives: clone size, V gene, CDR3 protein. Clone size is stated in some rows and not others, as once, few, many or a class when expanded.

clone size: .
V gene: TRBV24-1
CDR3 protein: CASRDRVTSNQPQHF

clone size: .
V gene: TRBV29-1
CDR3 protein: CSVESVQGAYEQYF

clone size: .
V gene: TRBV2
CDR3 protein: CASSELKGAYEQYF

clone size: few
V gene: TRBV29-1
CDR3 protein: CSVEDGRAAQYF

clone size: .
V gene: TRBV29-1
CDR3 protein: CSGRDRDYEQYF

clone size: many
V gene: TRBV6-5
CDR3 protein: CASSYSTSANTGELFF

clone size: .
V gene: TRBV10-1
CDR3 protein: CASSEVLGGYEQYF

clone size: .
V gene: TRBV2
CDR3 protein: CASSGASAGGGYTF

clone size: .
V gene: TRBV29-1
CDR3 protein: CSYGQYRNNEQFF

clone size: many
V gene: TRBV29-1
CDR3 protein: CSVVGTSNEQFF

clone size: .
V gene: TRBV9
CDR3 protein: CASSPRGSDSGANVLTF

clone size: many
V gene: TRBV5-4
CDR3 protein: CASSPMTGLANNEQFF

clone size: .
V gene: TRBV20-1
CDR3 protein: CSASRVSGYTF

clone size: few
V gene: TRBV30
CDR3 protein: CAWKRRDTEAFF

clone size: .
V gene: TRBV20-1
CDR3 protein: CRARVVPQGPGGIQYF

clone size: few
V gene: TRBV12-5
CDR3 protein: CASGLGNEQFF

clone size: many
V gene: TRBV30
CDR3 protein: CAWGSGGGYNEQFF

clone size: many
V gene: TRBV7-6
CDR3 protein: CASSLVRGGEAFF

clone size: many
V gene: TRBV19
CDR3 protein: CASSGGQGNTGELFF

clone size: many
V gene: TRBV30
CDR3 protein: CAWGDRNSPLHF

clone size: once
V gene: TRBV7-2
CDR3 protein: CASSLYGETQYF

clone size: .
V gene: TRBV5-6
CDR3 protein: CAISDRWTGRYGYTF

clone size: many
V gene: TRBV5-5
CDR3 protein: CASSLTGQGSNQPQHF

clone size: .
V gene: TRBV20-1
CDR3 protein: CGAGASVNYEQYF

clone size: .
V gene: TRBV9
CDR3 protein: CASSAENSIREAFF

clone size: .
V gene: TRBV9
CDR3 protein: CASSGREDSYEQYF

clone size: many
V gene: TRBV5-1
CDR3 protein: CASSLDVNYEQYF

clone size: .
V gene: TRBV2
CDR3 protein: CASSGGPGTGTQYF

clone size: .
V gene: TRBV10-3
CDR3 protein: CAVGTSGYEQYF

clone size: few
V gene: TRBV2
CDR3 protein: CASSERSGGRTSAEQYF

clone size: .
V gene: TRBV24-1
CDR3 protein: CATSRLAGEVDTQYF

clone size: .
V gene: TRBV5-1
CDR3 protein: CASSMPDRQNSGANVLTF

clone size: .
V gene: TRBV24-1
CDR3 protein: CATGTSSGLNTEAFF

clone size: .
V gene: TRBV20-1
CDR3 protein: CSASRDSANTGELFF

clone size: many
V gene: TRBV12-3/TRBV12-4
CDR3 protein: CASRTGIGEQYF

clone size: many
V gene: TRBV19
CDR3 protein: CASSITGSSYEQYF

clone size: many
V gene: TRBV6-1
CDR3 protein: CASRQGGRYGYTF

clone size: many
V gene: TRBV11-3
CDR3 protein: CASSLGLAGVETQYF

clone size: .
V gene: TRBV24-1
CDR3 protein: CATSDGRGCGIDEQYF

clone size: few
V gene: TRBV10-3
CDR3 protein: CAISGYTGTTGELFF

clone size: .
V gene: TRBV7-2
CDR3 protein: CASSLAGAGVPGQYF